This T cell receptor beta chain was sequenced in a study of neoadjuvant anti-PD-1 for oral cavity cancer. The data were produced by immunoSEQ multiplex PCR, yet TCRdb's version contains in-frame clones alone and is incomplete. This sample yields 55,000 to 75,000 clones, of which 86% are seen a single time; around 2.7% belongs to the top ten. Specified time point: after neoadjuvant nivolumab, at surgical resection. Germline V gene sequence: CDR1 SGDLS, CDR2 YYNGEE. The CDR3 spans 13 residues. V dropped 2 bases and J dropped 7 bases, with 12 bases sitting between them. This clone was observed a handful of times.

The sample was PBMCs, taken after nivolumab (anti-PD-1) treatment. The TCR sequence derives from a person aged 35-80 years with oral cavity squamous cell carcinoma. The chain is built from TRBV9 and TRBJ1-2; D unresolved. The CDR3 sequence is CASSVGEGGGYTF. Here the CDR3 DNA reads TGTGCCAGCAGCGTGGGAGAAGGCGGTGGCTACACCTTC.